This is a list of T cell receptor beta chains from one sample in a study of blood T cell repertoires in COVID-19. Only in-frame clones appear in the TCRdb table, and some are missing; sequencing was by immunoSEQ multiplex PCR. The table shows fewer than 85,000 clones, with roughly 85% occurring only once. The sample was peripheral blood. All receptors come from a man between 60 and 75 years old with acute or convalescent COVID-19. CDR3s leave out the opening cysteine and the closing phenylalanine or tryptophan. D genes are given only for firm matches.

TRBV3-1/TRBV3-2,TRBJ2-7,TRBD1,ASSGPGRQGYEQY
TRBV5-4,TRBJ1-4,TRBD1,ASSLAGGTNEKLF
TRBV7-2,TRBJ1-4,TRBD1,ASSSGQGGGEKLF
TRBV4-3,TRBJ1-1,.,ASSRGGRDTEAF
TRBV25-1,TRBJ1-1,.,ASSEQGRDTEAF
TRBV6-5,TRBJ1-2,TRBD1,ASSSGTGEYNYGYT
TRBV11-2,TRBJ2-6,.,ASSLERFNGANVLT
TRBV7-2,TRBJ2-7,.,ASSPIAGMDEQY
TRBV19,TRBJ1-5,.,ASSIDRRRDQPQH
TRBV6-2/TRBV6-3,TRBJ1-2,.,ASSYSQGYGYT
TRBV19,TRBJ2-1,TRBD2,ASSERGTLYNEQF
TRBV7-3,TRBJ2-3,.,ASSLLGTGSTSTDTQY
TRBV10-1,TRBJ1-3,.,ASSESMRAGNTIY
TRBV19,TRBJ1-2,TRBD1,ASSTLPGQSYGYT
TRBV5-6,TRBJ2-7,TRBD2,ASSLETSGDYEQY
TRBV6-5,TRBJ2-1,TRBD2,ASSRSGGRFDEQF
TRBV3-1/TRBV3-2,TRBJ1-3,TRBD1,ASSQRDSYAGGNTIY
TRBV12-3/TRBV12-4,TRBJ1-2,.,ASRQGHYGYT
TRBV27,TRBJ2-2,.,ASSPSASPNTGELF
TRBV9,TRBJ1-2,.,ASSSGGAPYYGYT
TRBV19,TRBJ1-1,TRBD1,ASSPTTGENTEAF
TRBV6-5,TRBJ1-2,.,ASSYSRGTGYT
TRBV5-1,TRBJ2-2,.,ASSLDTSPNTGELF
TRBV28,TRBJ2-6,.,ASSPWQVSGANVLT
TRBV6-5,TRBJ2-7,TRBD2,ASSFLAGVDEQY
TRBV5-1,TRBJ2-7,.,ASSLEGSGYYEQY
TRBV27,.,.,ASSFRPSSEQY
TRBV4-3,TRBJ2-7,.,ASSRQRENSYEQY
TRBV6-6,TRBJ1-5,.,ASSPRGWGGDQPQH
TRBV7-6,TRBJ2-2,TRBD2,ASSPSGGAAGELF
TRBV19,TRBJ2-7,.,ASMRHTSAYEQY
TRBV24-1,TRBJ1-5,.,ATSGPGGQPQH
TRBV30,TRBJ2-7,TRBD1,AWEPTGTVGQY
TRBV4-3,TRBJ1-1,.,ASSQVGGSTEAF
TRBV6-2/TRBV6-3,TRBJ2-5,.,ASSSYSRQGTRETQY
TRBV15,TRBJ2-2,.,ATSRLQGELF
TRBV27,TRBJ2-7,TRBD1,ASSKGTGSSYEQY
TRBV4-3,TRBJ1-6,.,ASSQAETANSPLH
TRBV3-1/TRBV3-2,TRBJ2-2,.,ASSQVSRSGELF
TRBV6-2/TRBV6-3,TRBJ2-1,.,ASSNPPRGAGSNEQF